One sample yielded the 7 T cell receptor beta chains listed below, sequenced in a study of spatial heterogeneity in lung cancer. Via MiXCR, TCRdb re-called the 5' RACE reads, giving one row per CDR3 protein. The data hold about 5,100 distinct CDR3 sequences, with about 5.8% observed a single time. Time point of the sample: sample taken at primary tumor resection. Which antigens these TCRs recognize remains unknown. Study results and limitations: It was found that expanded intratumoral alpha and beta TCR counts tracked tumor mutation counts.

The input for sequencing was lung tumor tissue, taken at surgery. These receptors were taken from a female donor with early-stage non-small cell lung cancer.

This clonotype was picked up many times. This beta chain appears as a stray read in a library generated for alpha chains; its size is not informative. The rearrangement links TRBV3-1 to TRBJ1-6; 8 bases are a match to TRBD1. Germline V gene data show CDR1 as LGHDT and CDR2 as YNNKEL (reference sequence). V gave up 4 bases and J gave up 7 bases; unmatched junction bases: 3. The CDR3 is made up of 14 amino acids. As DNA, the CDR3 is TGTGCCAGCAGCCCAGGGGGCGCCAATTCACCCCTCCACTTT. This gives the protein CASSPGGANSPLHF.

Notes on this clonotype: A library prepared for alpha chains yielded this beta chain as an off-target read; its size is of little meaning. The V and J genes are TRBV5-1 and TRBJ2-1; no clear D. V lost 3 bases to trimming and J lost 1 base, with 11 bases between them. The length of the CDR3 is 15 residues. Germline V gives CDR1 SGHRS, CDR2 YFSETQ. This chain's CDR3 is CASSSLKGSYNEQFF. In DNA form, the CDR3 reads TGCGCCAGCAGCTCTCTCAAAGGGTCCTACAATGAGCAGTTCTTC.

This clonotype was seen ten or more times. As an off-target read in a library built for alpha chains, this beta chain has a frequency of little significance. The chain combines TRBV14 with TRBJ1-2, with a possible D match to TRBD1 (5 bases). CDR1 is SGHDN and CDR2 is FVKESK in the germline V gene. CDR3 length: 13 residues. The V end lost 1 base, the J end lost 4 bases, and 7 bases lay between the germline ends. DNA of the CDR3: TGTGCCAGCAGCCAAGGGGGACCCTATGGCTACACCTTC. Translating gives CASSQGGPYGYTF. Full variable domain (rest looked up from reference TRBV14 and TRBJ1-2): EAGVTQFPSHSVIEKGQTVTLRCDPISGHDNLYWYRRVMGKEIKFLLHFVKESKQDESGMPNNRFLAERTGGTYSTLKVQPAELEDSGVYFCASSQGGPYGYTFGSGTRLTVV.

For this clonotype: This beta chain is off target for a library built for alpha chains, so its abundance means little. The V call is TRBV11-3, the J call TRBJ2-4; a weak D match, TRBD1 (6 bases). V was clipped by 5 bases and J by 4 bases, with 15 bases between them. In germline, CDR1 is SGHNT, CDR2 YENEEA. The CDR3 has 15 residues. For the CDR3, the DNA is TGTGCCAGCAGCCCCTCGCAGGGGCCGAAAAACATTCAGTACTTC. Translated: CASSPSQGPKNIQYF.

This clonotype was seen many times. Since the library was made to target alpha chains, this beta chain is a stray read and its abundance is not meaningful. The CDR3 coding sequence is TGTGCCAGCAGCCTGCTCAGGGATACTGAGCAGTTCTTC. Translated: CASSLLRDTEQFF. The rearrangement joins TRBV5-6 to TRBJ2-1; D is perhaps TRBD1 (5 bases). The ends were cut back, 4 bases at V and 9 bases at J, with 14 bases in the middle. The germline gives CDR1 SGHDT, CDR2 YYEEEE. The length of the CDR3 is 13 residues.

This clonotype is classed as medium-sized. This beta chain lies outside the target of a library built for alpha chains; its clone size means little. The genes are TRBV27 and TRBJ2-7; TRBD1 might be the D (6 bases). The CDR3 sequence is 14 residues long. Germline CDR1 reads MNHEY; CDR2 reads SMNVEV (reference sequence). V was trimmed by 5 bases and J by 0 bases, leaving 11 bases between them. The DNA of the CDR3 is TGTGCCAGCAGTCCGAGGACAGTCTCCTACGAGCAGTACTTC. Encoded protein: CASSPRTVSYEQYF.

In this sample, this clonotype turned up many times. Little can be read into the size of this beta chain, an off-target read in a library designed for alpha chains. This chain uses TRBV20-1 with TRBJ2-2; possible D gene TRBD2, 7 bases. Trimming pared 5 bases from V and 6 bases from J, leaving 16 bases between. The CDR3 contains 14 residues. The germline gives CDR1 DFQATT, CDR2 SNEGSKA (reference sequence). The CDR3 DNA sequence: TGCAGTGCTCCCCCCGGGGGGCGGGCCGGGGAGCTGTTTTTT. It encodes CSAPPGGRAGELFF.